Listed below are T cell receptor beta chains from one sample, sequenced in a study of beta chain features in type 1 diabetes. Using immunoSEQ multiplex PCR, the repertoire was profiled, and TCRdb retains in-frame clones only, with some absent. The sample includes hundreds of thousands of clones, roughly 16% of them seen just once. Sequenced: naive CD4+ T cells from blood. All receptors come from a woman aged 18-29 years in good health. Each CDR3 is given with its conserved first and last residue. A D gene is named only where the DNA matches it firmly. Only some rows state a clone size, as once, few, many or a class for expanded clones.

>TRBJ2-1|few|NA|TRBV20-1
CSAWSREQFF
TGCAGTGCTTGGAGCAGAGAGCAGTTCTTC
>TRBJ1-3|few|TRBD1|TRBV7-9
CASSSPGTDGNTIYF
TGTGCCAGCAGCTCACCCGGGACAGATGGAAACACCATATATTTT
>TRBJ1-2|NA|NA|TRBV28
CASSFMGQDYGYTF
TGTGCCAGCAGTTTCATGGGGCAGGACTATGGCTACACCTTC
>TRBJ2-1|NA|TRBD2|TRBV7-2
CASSSSSGLYNEQFF
TGTGCCAGCAGCTCGTCTAGCGGGTTATACAATGAGCAGTTCTTC
>TRBJ2-5|few|TRBD1|TRBV23-1
CASSQARRDRGRQETQYF
TGCGCCAGCAGTCAAGCGAGAAGGGACAGGGGTAGGCAAGAGACCCAGTACTTC
>TRBJ2-1|NA|NA|TRBV7-2
CASSFAATSAYNEQFF
TGTGCCAGCAGCTTTGCCGCGACTTCCGCCTACAATGAGCAGTTCTTC
>TRBJ1-4|NA|NA|TRBV4-2
CASSRSRDANEKLFF
TGTGCCAGCAGCCGCTCTCGGGACGCCAATGAAAAACTGTTTTTT
>TRBJ2-5|NA|NA|TRBV25-1
CASSEHRDIETQYF
TGTGCCAGCAGTGAACACAGGGATATTGAGACCCAGTACTTC
>TRBJ2-7|NA|TRBD2|TRBV9
CASSVRAAGGPAEQYF
TGTGCCAGCAGCGTACGGGCAGCGGGAGGGCCCGCCGAGCAGTACTTC
>TRBJ2-7|NA|NA|TRBV28
CASSGQIYEQYF
TGTGCCAGCAGCGGACAGATCTACGAGCAGTACTTC
>TRBJ2-7|NA|NA|TRBV18
CASSPGVGAYEQYF
TGTGCCAGCTCACCGGGCGTAGGGGCCTACGAGCAGTACTTC
>TRBJ2-1|NA|NA|TRBV28
CASSLPRKHEQFF
TGTGCCAGCAGTTTACCTAGAAAGCATGAGCAGTTCTTC
>TRBJ2-1|NA|TRBD2|TRBV13
CASSLPGLGNEQFF
TGTGCCAGCAGTCTACCGGGACTAGGTAATGAGCAGTTCTTC
>TRBJ2-2|NA|NA|TRBV15
CATSRTQGPGELFF
TGTGCCACCAGCAGAACACAGGGACCCGGGGAGCTGTTTTTT
>TRBJ2-7|few|NA|TRBV11-2
CASSLDRGGEQYF
TGTGCCAGCAGCTTAGACAGGGGTGGCGAGCAGTACTTC
>TRBJ2-7|NA|NA|TRBV28
CATIGFTHEQYF
TGTGCCACCATAGGGTTTACTCACGAGCAGTACTTC
>TRBJ2-2|NA|NA|TRBV11-2
CASSLVLGSDTGELFF
TGTGCCAGCAGCTTAGTTTTGGGATCGGACACCGGGGAGCTGTTTTTT
>TRBJ2-1|few|NA|TRBV10-3
CAISELVYDEQFF
TGTGCCATCAGTGAACTAGTCTACGATGAGCAGTTCTTC
>TRBJ2-1|few|TRBD2|TRBV19
CASSRGTSPSRESRDEQFF
TGTGCCAGTAGCCGCGGGACTAGCCCATCTAGGGAGAGTAGGGATGAGCAGTTCTTC
>TRBJ1-1|few|TRBD1|TRBV6-6
CASSYPTGDTEAFF
TGTGCCAGCAGTTACCCGACAGGGGACACTGAAGCTTTCTTT
>TRBJ2-1|few|TRBD2|TRBV7-9
CASSQGRLAGGRWNEQFF
TGTGCCAGCAGCCAAGGACGCCTAGCGGGAGGTCGTTGGAATGAGCAGTTCTTC
>TRBJ1-1|few|TRBD1|TRBV13
CASRTRQGLNTEAFF
TGTGCCAGCAGGACACGACAGGGGTTGAACACTGAAGCTTTCTTT
>TRBJ2-3|few|NA|TRBV28
CASSSPTRNTDTQYF
TGTGCCAGCAGTTCCCCGACTAGGAACACAGATACGCAGTATTTT
>TRBJ2-7|NA|TRBD2|TRBV4-1
CASSQVLIAGDEQYF
TGCGCCAGCAGCCAAGTTTTGATAGCGGGAGACGAGCAGTACTTC
>TRBJ2-5|few|NA|TRBV27
CASSSFQGETQYF
TGTGCCAGCAGTTCATTTCAGGGGGAGACCCAGTACTTC
>TRBJ1-1|few|NA|TRBV10-3
CAISDSIYRDEAFF
TGTGCCATCAGTGACTCGATCTACAGAGATGAAGCTTTCTTT
>TRBJ2-5|few|NA|TRBV18
CASSPTDQETQYF
TGTGCCAGCTCACCGACGGACCAAGAGACCCAGTACTTC
>TRBJ2-3|few|TRBD1|TRBV29-1
CSVDPRDSSLTDTQYF
TGCAGCGTTGACCCAAGGGACAGCTCTCTAACAGATACGCAGTATTTT
>TRBJ1-2|NA|TRBD1|TRBV10-3
CAISAGGGNYGYTF
TGTGCCATCAGTGCGGGAGGGGGCAACTATGGCTACACCTTC
>TRBJ1-1|NA|NA|TRBV15
CATSRATPASEAFF
TGTGCCACCAGCAGAGCTACCCCAGCCAGTGAAGCTTTCTTT
>TRBJ1-1|NA|TRBD1|TRBV9
CASSDQTGANTEAFF
TGTGCCAGCAGCGACCAGACAGGGGCCAACACTGAAGCTTTCTTT
>TRBJ2-1|few|NA|TRBV15
CATSRDSRGYNEQFF
TGTGCCACCAGCAGAGATTCGAGGGGCTACAATGAGCAGTTCTTC
>TRBJ2-5|NA|NA|TRBV28
CASRRGAGQETQYF
TGTGCCAGCAGGAGAGGGGCAGGCCAAGAGACCCAGTACTTC
>TRBJ2-5|NA|TRBD2|TRBV18
CASSPPGEAGGGGTQYF
TGTGCCAGCTCACCACCGGGTGAAGCGGGAGGCGGCGGGACCCAGTACTTC
>TRBJ2-7|NA|NA|TRBV7-8
CASSLTAREQYF
TGTGCCAGCAGCTTAACCGCGCGGGAGCAGTACTTC
>TRBJ2-1|NA|NA|TRBV6-5
CASRHRDRTSAEQFF
TGTGCCAGCAGACACCGGGACAGGACTAGCGCTGAGCAGTTCTTC
>TRBJ2-1|few|NA|TRBV28
CASSLSYNEQFF
TGTGCCAGCAGTTTATCGTACAATGAGCAGTTCTTC
>TRBJ2-5|few|NA|TRBV11-1
CASSLVGETQYF
TGTGCCAGCAGCTTAGTCGGGGAGACCCAGTACTTC
>TRBJ1-2|few|NA|TRBV10-3
CAINTQYDRTYGYTF
TGTGCCATCAATACTCAGTATGACAGGACCTATGGCTACACCTTC
>TRBJ2-3|few|TRBD2|TRBV14
CASSQGRGLAGRGYTDTQYF
TGTGCCAGCAGCCAAGGGAGAGGACTAGCGGGAAGGGGATATACAGATACGCAGTATTTT
>TRBJ2-1|few|NA|TRBV11-3
CASSWTGLGEQFF
TGTGCCAGCAGCTGGACGGGGCTCGGTGAGCAGTTCTTC
>TRBJ1-2|NA|NA|TRBV5-1
CASSLTAGDDFGYTF
TGCGCCAGCAGCTTGACGGCAGGGGACGACTTTGGCTACACCTTC
>TRBJ2-1|few|TRBD2|TRBV7-9
CASSLAPGLAGSNEQFF
TGTGCCAGCAGCTTAGCGCCGGGACTAGCGGGATCCAATGAGCAGTTCTTC
>TRBJ1-5|NA|NA|TRBV19
CASSSGWQPQHF
TGTGCCAGTAGCTCAGGGTGGCAGCCCCAGCATTTT
>TRBJ2-3|NA|NA|TRBV9
CASSVAGQNTDTQYF
TGTGCCAGCAGCGTAGCTGGACAGAACACAGATACGCAGTATTTT
>TRBJ2-3|few|NA|TRBV9
CASSARGGDYNTDTQYF
TGTGCCAGCAGCGCCCGAGGGGGGGACTACAACACAGATACGCAGTATTTT
>TRBJ2-5|few|NA|TRBV7-9
CASSPRGGGGEETQYF
TGTGCCAGCAGCCCCAGAGGAGGGGGAGGGGAAGAGACCCAGTACTTC
>TRBJ2-1|few|TRBD2|TRBV7-3
CASSLGLAGWNEQFF
TGTGCCAGCAGCTTGGGACTAGCGGGTTGGAATGAGCAGTTCTTC
>TRBJ1-1|NA|NA|TRBV29-1
CSSRTDLNTEAFF
TGCAGCTCACGGACAGACTTGAACACTGAAGCTTTCTTT
>TRBJ1-3|few|NA|TRBV9
CASSVGGFSGNTIYF
TGTGCCAGCAGCGTAGGGGGGTTCTCTGGAAACACCATATATTTT
>TRBJ1-1|NA|NA|TRBV20-1
CSATDRRAFF
TGCAGTGCTACGGACCGGCGGGCTTTCTTT
>TRBJ2-3|NA|NA|TRBV6-1
CASRAFTDTQYF
TGTGCCAGCAGGGCGTTCACAGATACGCAGTATTTT
>TRBJ2-3|few|NA|TRBV6-1
CASSEAGIRYTDTQYF
TGTGCCAGCAGTGAAGCGGGAATCCGCTACACAGATACGCAGTATTTT
>TRBJ1-4|few|NA|TRBV4-3
CASSQSPGTNEKLFF
TGCGCCAGCAGCCAATCCCCAGGCACTAATGAAAAACTGTTTTTT
>TRBJ2-2|few|TRBD2|TRBV11-2
CASRGLAKRESVGELFF
TGTGCCAGCAGGGGACTAGCGAAACGAGAGAGTGTCGGGGAGCTGTTTTTT
>TRBJ2-4|few|NA|TRBV7-8
CASSLVVGAPGYF
TGTGCCAGCAGCTTAGTTGTAGGGGCCCCGGGGTACTTC
>TRBJ1-1|few|NA|TRBV21-1
CASSKVAFF
TGTGCCAGCAGCAAAGTGGCTTTCTTT
>TRBJ1-3|NA|TRBD1|TRBV9
CASSADPGTGGRNTIYF
TGTGCCAGCAGCGCTGACCCCGGGACAGGGGGCCGAAACACCATATATTTT
>TRBJ2-7|few|NA|TRBV10-3
CAIAGSNYEQYF
TGTGCCATTGCGGGTAGCAACTACGAGCAGTACTTC
>TRBJ1-1|NA|NA|TRBV15
CATSRSEGMNTEAFF
TGTGCCACCAGCCGGTCAGAAGGTATGAACACTGAAGCTTTCTTT